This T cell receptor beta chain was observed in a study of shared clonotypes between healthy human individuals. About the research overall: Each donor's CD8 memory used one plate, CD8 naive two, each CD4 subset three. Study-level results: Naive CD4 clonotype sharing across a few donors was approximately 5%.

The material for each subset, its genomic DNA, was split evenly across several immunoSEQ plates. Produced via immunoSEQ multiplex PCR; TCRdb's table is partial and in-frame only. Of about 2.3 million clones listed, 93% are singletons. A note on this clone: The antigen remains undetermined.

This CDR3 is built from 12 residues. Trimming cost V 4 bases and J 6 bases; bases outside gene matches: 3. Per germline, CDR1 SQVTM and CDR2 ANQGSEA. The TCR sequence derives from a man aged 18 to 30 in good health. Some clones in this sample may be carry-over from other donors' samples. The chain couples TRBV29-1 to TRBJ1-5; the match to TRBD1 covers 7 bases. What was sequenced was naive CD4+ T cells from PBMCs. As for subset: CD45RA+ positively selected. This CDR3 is CSVGQGVQPQHF. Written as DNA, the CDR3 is TGCAGCGTTGGACAGGGAGTTCAGCCCCAGCATTTT.